This TCR beta chain is from a study of control samples from healthy donors and cancer patients. This table comes from immunoSEQ multiplex PCR, and its TCRdb copy is limited to in-frame clones, with some not included. The repertoire includes fewer than 100,000 clones, roughly 78% of them detected once, and about 2% sits in the top ten. V lost 1 base, J lost 3 bases, and 6 bases stayed unmatched. This CDR3 spans 16 amino acids. CDR1 and CDR2 from the germline V gene are MNHNS and SASEGT. What was sequenced was blood. This chain links TRBV6-1 with TRBJ1-2; 9 nucleotides align to TRBD1. The TCR sequence derives from a man in his fifties or sixties in good health. CDR3 protein: CASSEVWDRVDYGYTF. The CDR3 DNA reads as TGTGCCAGCAGTGAAGTTTGGGACAGGGTTGACTATGGCTACACCTTC.